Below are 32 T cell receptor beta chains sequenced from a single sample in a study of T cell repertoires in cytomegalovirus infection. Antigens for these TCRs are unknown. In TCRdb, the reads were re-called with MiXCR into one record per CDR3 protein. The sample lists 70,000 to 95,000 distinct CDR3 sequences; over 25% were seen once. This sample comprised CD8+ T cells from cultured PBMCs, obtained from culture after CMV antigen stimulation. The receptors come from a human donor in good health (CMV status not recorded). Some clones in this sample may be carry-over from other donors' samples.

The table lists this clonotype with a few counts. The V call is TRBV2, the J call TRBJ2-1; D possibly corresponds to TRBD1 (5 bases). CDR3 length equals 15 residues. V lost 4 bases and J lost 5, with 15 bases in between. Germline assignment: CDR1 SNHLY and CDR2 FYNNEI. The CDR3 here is CASSGVDNGDNEQFF. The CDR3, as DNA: TGTGCCAGCAGTGGGGTGGACAATGGGGACAATGAGCAGTTCTTC.

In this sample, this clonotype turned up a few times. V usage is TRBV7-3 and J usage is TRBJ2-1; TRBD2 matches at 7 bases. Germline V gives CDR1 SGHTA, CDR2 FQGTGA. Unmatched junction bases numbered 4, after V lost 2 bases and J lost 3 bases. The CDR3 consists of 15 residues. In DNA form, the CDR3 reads TGTGCCAGCAGCTTAGGTGGGGGGGGCTACAATGAGCAGTTCTTC. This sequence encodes CASSLGGGGYNEQFF. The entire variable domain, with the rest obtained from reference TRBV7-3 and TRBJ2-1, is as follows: GAGVSQTPSNKVTEKGKYVELRCDPISGHTALYWYRQSLGQGPEFLIYFQGTGAADDSGLPNDRFFAVRPEGSVSTLKIQRTERGDSAVYLCASSLGGGGYNEQFFGPGTRLTVL.

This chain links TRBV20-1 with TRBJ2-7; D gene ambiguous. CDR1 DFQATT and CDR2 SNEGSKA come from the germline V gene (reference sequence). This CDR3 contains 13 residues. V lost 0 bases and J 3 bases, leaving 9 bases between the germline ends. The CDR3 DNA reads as TGCAGTGCTAGAGACCCTCCCGGCTACGAGCAGTACTTC. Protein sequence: CSARDPPGYEQYF.

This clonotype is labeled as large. This CDR3 reads CASSLGITYGTGTAGEQFF. As DNA, the CDR3 is TGTGCCAGCAGCTTAGGAATTACTTACGGGACAGGGACCGCAGGGGAGCAGTTCTTC. V and J are TRBV7-2 and TRBJ2-1; 9 bases agree with TRBD1. V lost 1 base to trimming and J lost 10 bases; unmatched junction nucleotides: 20. The germline CDR1 and CDR2 sequences are SGHTA and FQGNSA. The CDR3 totals 19 residues.

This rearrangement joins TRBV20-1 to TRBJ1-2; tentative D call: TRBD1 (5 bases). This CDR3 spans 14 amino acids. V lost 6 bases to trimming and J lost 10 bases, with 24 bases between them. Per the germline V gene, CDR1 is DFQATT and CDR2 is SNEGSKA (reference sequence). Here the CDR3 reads CSASDISRGAYYTF. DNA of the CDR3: TGCAGTGCGTCGGACATTTCTCGTGGGGCTTACTACACCTTC.

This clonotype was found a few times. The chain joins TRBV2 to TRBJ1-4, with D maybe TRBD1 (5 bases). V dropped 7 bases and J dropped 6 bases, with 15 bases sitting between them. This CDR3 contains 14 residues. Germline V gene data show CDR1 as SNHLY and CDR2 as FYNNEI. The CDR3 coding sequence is TGTGCCAGCAAGTCGTGGGGAGGGGATGAAAAACTGTTTTTT. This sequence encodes CASKSWGGDEKLFF.

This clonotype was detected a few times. The CDR3 DNA is TGCAGTGCTAGAGAGGACAGAATTTACGAGCAGTACTTC. Amino acid sequence: CSAREDRIYEQYF. The chain has TRBV20-1 and TRBJ2-7; D is perhaps TRBD1 (6 bases). This CDR3 is built from 13 residues. V was clipped by 0 bases and J by 4 bases, with 10 bases between them. Germline V gene data show CDR1 as DFQATT and CDR2 as SNEGSKA (reference sequence).

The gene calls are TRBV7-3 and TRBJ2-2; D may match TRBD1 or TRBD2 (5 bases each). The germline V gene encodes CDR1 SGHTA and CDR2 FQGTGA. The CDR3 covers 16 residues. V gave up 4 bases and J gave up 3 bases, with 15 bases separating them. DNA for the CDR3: TGTGCCAGCAGCTCGAATTCCGGGGCCTACACCGGGGAGCTGTTTTTT. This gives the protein CASSSNSGAYTGELFF. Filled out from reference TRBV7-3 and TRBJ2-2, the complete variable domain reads GAGVSQTPSNKVTEKGKYVELRCDPISGHTALYWYRQSLGQGPEFLIYFQGTGAADDSGLPNDRFFAVRPEGSVSTLKIQRTERGDSAVYLCASSSNSGAYTGELFFGEGSRLTVL.

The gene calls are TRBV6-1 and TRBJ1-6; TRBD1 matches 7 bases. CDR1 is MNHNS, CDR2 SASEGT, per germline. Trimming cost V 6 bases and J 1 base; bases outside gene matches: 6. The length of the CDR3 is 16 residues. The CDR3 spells CASSEGAASYNSPLHF. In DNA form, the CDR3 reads TGTGCCAGCAGCGAGGGGGCAGCGTCCTATAATTCACCCCTCCACTTT.

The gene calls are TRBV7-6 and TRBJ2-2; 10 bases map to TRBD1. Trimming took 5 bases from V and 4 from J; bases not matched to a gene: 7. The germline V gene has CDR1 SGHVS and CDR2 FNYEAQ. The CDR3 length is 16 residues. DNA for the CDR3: TGTGCCAGCAGCCCCCGGGACAGGGGTGCCACCGGGGAGCTGTTTTTT. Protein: CASSPRDRGATGELFF.

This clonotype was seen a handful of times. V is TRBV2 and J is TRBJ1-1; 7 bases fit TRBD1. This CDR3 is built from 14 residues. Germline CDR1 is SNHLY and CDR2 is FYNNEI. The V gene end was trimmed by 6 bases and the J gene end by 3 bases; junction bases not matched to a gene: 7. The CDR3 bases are TGTGCCAGCAGCCGACAGGGCCGGTACACTGAAGCTTTCTTT. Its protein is CASSRQGRYTEAFF.

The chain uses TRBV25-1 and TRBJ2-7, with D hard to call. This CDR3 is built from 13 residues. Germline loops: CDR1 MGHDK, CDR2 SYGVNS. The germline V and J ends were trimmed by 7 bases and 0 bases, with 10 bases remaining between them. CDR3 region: CASIDSSSYEQYF. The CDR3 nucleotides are TGTGCCAGCATTGACTCGTCCTCCTACGAGCAGTACTTC.

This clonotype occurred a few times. CDR3 coding DNA: TGTGCCAGCTCATCCCGAGGAGGACAGGCCTCGTTGGAGCAGTACTTC. Protein product: CASSSRGGQASLEQYF. The V and J genes are TRBV27 and TRBJ2-7, with 7 positions matching TRBD1. The germline V gene has CDR1 MNHEY and CDR2 SMNVEV (reference sequence). Trimming took 8 bases from V and 7 from J; bases not matched to a gene: 20. CDR3 size: 16 residues.

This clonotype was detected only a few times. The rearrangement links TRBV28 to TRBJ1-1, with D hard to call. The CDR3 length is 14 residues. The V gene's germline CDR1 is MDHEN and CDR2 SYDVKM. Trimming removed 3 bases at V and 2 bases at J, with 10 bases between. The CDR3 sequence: CASSFKGLNTEAFF. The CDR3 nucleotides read TGTGCCAGCAGTTTTAAAGGTCTTAACACTGAAGCTTTCTTT.

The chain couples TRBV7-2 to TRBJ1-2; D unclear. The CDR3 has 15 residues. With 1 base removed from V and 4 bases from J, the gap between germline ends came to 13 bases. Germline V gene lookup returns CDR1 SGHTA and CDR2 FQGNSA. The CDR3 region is CASSLVTGEAYGYTF. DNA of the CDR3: TGTGCCAGCAGCTTAGTTACTGGGGAGGCCTATGGCTACACCTTC.

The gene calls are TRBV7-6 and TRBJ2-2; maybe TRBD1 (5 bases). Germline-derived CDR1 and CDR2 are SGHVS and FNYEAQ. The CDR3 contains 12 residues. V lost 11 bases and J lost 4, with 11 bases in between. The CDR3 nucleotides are TGTGCCCTAGGGGAAATCACCGGGGAGCTGTTTTTT. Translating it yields CALGEITGELFF.

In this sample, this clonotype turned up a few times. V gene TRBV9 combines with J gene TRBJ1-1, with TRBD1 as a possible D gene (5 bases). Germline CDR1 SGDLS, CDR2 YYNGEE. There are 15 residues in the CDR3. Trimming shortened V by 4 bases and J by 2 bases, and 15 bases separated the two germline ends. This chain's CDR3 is CASSHSGGSNTEAFF. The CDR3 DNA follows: TGTGCCAGCAGCCACTCCGGGGGGTCCAACACTGAAGCTTTCTTT.

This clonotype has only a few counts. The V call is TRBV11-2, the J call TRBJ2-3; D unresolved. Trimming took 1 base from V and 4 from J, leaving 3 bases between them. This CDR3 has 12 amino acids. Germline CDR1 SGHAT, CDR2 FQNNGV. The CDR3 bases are TGTGCCAGCAGCTTAGTTGCAGATACGCAGTATTTT. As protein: CASSLVADTQYF.

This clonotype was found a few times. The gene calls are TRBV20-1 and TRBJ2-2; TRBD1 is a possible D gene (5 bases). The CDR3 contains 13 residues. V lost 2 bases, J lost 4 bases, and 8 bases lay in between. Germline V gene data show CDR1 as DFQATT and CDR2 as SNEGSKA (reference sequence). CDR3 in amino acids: CSARQGFTGELFF. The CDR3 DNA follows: TGCAGTGCTAGACAGGGCTTCACCGGGGAGCTGTTTTTT.

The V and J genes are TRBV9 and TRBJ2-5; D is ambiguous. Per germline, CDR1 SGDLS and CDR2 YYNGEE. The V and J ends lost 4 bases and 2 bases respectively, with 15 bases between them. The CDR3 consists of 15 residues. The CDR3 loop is CASSPRASRQETQYF. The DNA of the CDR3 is TGTGCCAGCAGCCCTCGAGCCAGCCGTCAAGAGACCCAGTACTTC.

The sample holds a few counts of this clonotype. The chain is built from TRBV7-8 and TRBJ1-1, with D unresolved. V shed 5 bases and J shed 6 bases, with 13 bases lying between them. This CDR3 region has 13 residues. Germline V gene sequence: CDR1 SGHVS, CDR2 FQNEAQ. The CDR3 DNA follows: TGTGCCAGCAGCCCCCCTGACGGATCTGAAGCTTTCTTT. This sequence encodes CASSPPDGSEAFF. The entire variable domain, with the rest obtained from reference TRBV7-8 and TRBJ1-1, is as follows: GAGVSQSPRYKVAKRGQDVALRCDPISGHVSLFWYQQALGQGPEFLTYFQNEAQLDKSGLPSDRFFAERPEGSVSTLKIQRTQQEDSAVYLCASSPPDGSEAFFGQGTRLTVV.

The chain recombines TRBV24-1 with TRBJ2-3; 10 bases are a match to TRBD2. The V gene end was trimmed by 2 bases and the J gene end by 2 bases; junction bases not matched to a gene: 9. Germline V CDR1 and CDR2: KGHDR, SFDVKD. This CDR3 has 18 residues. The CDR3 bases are TGTGCCACCAGTGATTCGGTGACTAGCGGGTTAGACACAGATACGCAGTATTTT. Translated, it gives CATSDSVTSGLDTDTQYF.

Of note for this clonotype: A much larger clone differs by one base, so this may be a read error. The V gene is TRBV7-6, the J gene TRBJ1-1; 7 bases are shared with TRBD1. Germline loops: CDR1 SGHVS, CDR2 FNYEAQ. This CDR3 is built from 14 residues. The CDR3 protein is CASSSSGQITEALF. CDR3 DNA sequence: TGTGCCAGCAGCTCCTCGGGACAGATCACTGAAGCTCTCTTT.

The CDR3 sequence is CASSEVVGVYGYTF. The CDR3 DNA follows: TGTGCCAGCAGTGAAGTAGTGGGGGTCTATGGCTACACCTTC. V gene TRBV6-1 combines with J gene TRBJ1-2; D is perhaps TRBD1 (5 bases). CDR1 MNHNS and CDR2 SASEGT come from the germline V gene. CDR3 length equals 14 residues. Trimming pared 1 base from V and 4 bases from J, leaving 10 bases between.

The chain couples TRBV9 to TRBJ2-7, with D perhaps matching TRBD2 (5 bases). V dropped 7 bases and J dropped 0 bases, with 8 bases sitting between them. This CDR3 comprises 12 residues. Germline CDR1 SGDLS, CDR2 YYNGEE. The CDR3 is CASSGSSYEQYF. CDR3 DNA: TGTGCCAGCTCGGGGAGCTCCTACGAGCAGTACTTC.

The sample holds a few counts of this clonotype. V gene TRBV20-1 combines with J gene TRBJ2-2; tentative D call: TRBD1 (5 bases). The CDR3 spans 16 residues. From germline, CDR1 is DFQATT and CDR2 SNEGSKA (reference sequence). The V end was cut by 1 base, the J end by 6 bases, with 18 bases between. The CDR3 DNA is TGCAGTGCTAGAGCTTCAGGGTTGCGCTACCCCGGGGAGCTGTTTTTT. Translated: CSARASGLRYPGELFF.

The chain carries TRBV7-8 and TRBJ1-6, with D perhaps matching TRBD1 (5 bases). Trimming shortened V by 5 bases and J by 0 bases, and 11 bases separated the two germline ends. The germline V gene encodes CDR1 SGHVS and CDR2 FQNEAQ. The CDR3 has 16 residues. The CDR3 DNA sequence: TGTGCCAGCAGCGCCCGACAGAGCTCCTATAATTCACCCCTCCACTTT. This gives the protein CASSARQSSYNSPLHF.

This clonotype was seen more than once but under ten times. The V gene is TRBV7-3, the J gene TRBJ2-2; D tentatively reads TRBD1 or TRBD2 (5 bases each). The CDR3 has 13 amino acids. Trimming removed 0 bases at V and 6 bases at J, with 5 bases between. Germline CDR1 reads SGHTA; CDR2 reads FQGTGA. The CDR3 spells CASSLTGAGELFF. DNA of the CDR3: TGTGCCAGCAGCTTAACGGGGGCCGGGGAGCTGTTTTTT.

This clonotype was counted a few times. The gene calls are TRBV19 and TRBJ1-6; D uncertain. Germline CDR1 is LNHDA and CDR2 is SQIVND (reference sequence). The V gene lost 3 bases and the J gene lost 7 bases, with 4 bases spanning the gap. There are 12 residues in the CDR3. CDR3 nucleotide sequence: TGTGCCAGTAGTATGGGGAATTCACCCCTCCACTTT. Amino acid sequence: CASSMGNSPLHF.

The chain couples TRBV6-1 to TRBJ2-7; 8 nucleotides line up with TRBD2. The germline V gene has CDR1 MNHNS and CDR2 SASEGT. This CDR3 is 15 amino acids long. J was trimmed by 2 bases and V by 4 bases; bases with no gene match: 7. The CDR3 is CASSAAGTSTYEQYF. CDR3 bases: TGTGCCAGCAGTGCAGCCGGGACTAGTACCTACGAGCAGTACTTC.

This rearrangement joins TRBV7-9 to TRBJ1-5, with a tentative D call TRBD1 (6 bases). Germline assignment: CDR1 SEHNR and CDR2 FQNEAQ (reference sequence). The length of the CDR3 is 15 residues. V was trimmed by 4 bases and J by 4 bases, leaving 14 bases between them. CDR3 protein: CASSSSDRINQPQHF. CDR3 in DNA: TGTGCCAGCAGCTCGAGCGACAGGATTAATCAGCCCCAGCATTTT.

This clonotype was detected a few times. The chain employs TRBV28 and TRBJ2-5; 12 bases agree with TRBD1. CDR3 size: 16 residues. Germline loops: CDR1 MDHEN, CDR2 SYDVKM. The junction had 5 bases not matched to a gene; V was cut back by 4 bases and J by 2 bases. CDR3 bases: TGTGCCAGCAGTTCGGGACAGGGGGCACCACAAGAGACCCAGTACTTC. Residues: CASSSGQGAPQETQYF. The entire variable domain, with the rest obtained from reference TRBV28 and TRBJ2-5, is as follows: DVKVTQSSRYLVKRTGEKVFLECVQDMDHENMFWYRQDPGLGLRLIYFSYDVKMKEKGDIPEGYSVSREKKERFSLILESASTNQTSMYLCASSSGQGAPQETQYFGPGTRLLVL.